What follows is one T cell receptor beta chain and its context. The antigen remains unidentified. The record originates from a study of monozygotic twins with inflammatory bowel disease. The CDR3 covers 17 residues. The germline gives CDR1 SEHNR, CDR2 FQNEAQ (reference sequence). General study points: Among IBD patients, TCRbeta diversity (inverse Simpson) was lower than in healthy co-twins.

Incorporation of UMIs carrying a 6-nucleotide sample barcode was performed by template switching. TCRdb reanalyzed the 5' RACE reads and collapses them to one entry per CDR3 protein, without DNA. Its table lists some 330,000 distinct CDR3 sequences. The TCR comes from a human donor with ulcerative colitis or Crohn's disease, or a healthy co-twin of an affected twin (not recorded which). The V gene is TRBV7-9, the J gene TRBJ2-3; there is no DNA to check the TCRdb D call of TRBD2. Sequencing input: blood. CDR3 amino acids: CASSSSRLAGVSGTQYF.